Below, one T cell receptor beta chain is given with its context. The antigen remains undetermined. Profiling relied on immunoSEQ multiplex PCR, and the TCRdb table lists in-frame clones only, not all of them. Of more than 2,000,000 clones in the sample, 85% to 95% were seen once. This specimen belongs to a study of shared clonotypes between healthy human individuals. About the study: Participating donors consisted of a couple of women and a few men aged 18 to 49.

CDR1 is LGHNA and CDR2 is YNFKEQ in the germline V gene. Trimming removed 1 base from V and 3 bases from J, with 10 bases in between. This CDR3 spans 15 amino acids. General study points: Lower generation probabilities were found for non-shared clonotypes than for those shared by all four donors. Larger estimated richness was generally recorded for naive subsets relative to memory subsets. Despite large depth, sorted-subset datasets appeared incompletely sequenced.

This chain uses TRBV4-2 with TRBJ1-5; the D gene is possibly TRBD1 (5 bases). The sequenced sample consisted of naive CD4+ T cells from PBMCs. Subset: CD45RA+ positively selected. The receptor's source is a man younger than 35 in good health. Some clones in this sample may be carry-over from other donors' samples. The CDR3 region is CASSQAGQPNQPQHF. The CDR3 region has the DNA TGTGCCAGCAGCCAAGCGGGGCAGCCCAATCAGCCCCAGCATTTT.